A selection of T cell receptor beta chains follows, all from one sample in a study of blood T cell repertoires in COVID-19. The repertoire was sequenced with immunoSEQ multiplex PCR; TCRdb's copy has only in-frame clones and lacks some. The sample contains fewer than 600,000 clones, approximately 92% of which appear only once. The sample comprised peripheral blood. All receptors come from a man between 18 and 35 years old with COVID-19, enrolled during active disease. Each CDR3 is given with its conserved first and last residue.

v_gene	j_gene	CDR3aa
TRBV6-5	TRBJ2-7	CASSYSISGLTYEQYF
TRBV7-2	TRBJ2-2	CASSTLDRGGFGELFF
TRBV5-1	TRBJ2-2	CASSLTTSVSNTGELFF
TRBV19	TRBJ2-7	CASSGVQGASYEQYF
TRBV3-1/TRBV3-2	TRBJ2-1	CASSHRGGRGLNEQFF
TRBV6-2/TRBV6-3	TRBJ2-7	CASSYSESGGAYEQYF
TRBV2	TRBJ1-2	CASRPWAESYGYTF
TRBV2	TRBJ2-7	CASSPSEISYEQYF
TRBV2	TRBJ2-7	CASSEGASGPYEQYF
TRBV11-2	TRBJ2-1	CASSRTTPNEQFF
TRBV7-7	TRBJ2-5	CASSSQGGTGQETQYF
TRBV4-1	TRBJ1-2	CASSQEFQGGDYGYTF
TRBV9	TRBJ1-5	CASSVGAAGQPQHF
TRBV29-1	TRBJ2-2	CSTPGAGNTGELFF
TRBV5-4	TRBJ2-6	CASSLEGGPGANVLTF
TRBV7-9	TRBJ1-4	CASSLAQGGEKLFF
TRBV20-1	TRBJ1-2	CSASQGAASYGYTF
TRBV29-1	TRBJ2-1	CSGSGGASYEQFF
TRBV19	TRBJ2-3	CASRGLAGGDTQYF
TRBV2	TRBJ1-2	CASSEGSGDGYTF
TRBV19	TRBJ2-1	CACKTPPNEQFF